This T cell receptor beta chain was captured in a study of CD8 T cells in ankylosing spondylitis. Findings of the study overall: Certain motif variants had earlier appeared in reactive arthritis synovial fluid and blood. A TCR beta motif of about 8 highly homologous variants appeared characteristic of ankylosing spondylitis blood.

As concerns this clonotype: Its matching antigen is unknown.

V dropped 5 bases and J dropped 5 bases, with 15 bases sitting between them. The CDR3 sequence is 14 residues long. CDR1 and CDR2 from the germline V gene are SGHAT and FQDESV (reference sequence). Quantitative molecular-barcoded 5'-RACE generated the TCR beta libraries. TCRdb analysed the 5' RACE reads with MiXCR anew, one entry per CDR3 protein. This sample has a few hundred thousand distinct CDR3 sequences, with approximately 17% found just once. V usage is TRBV11-1 and J usage is TRBJ1-1; D perhaps matches TRBD1 (5 bases). This clonotype was obtained from a male donor with ankylosing spondylitis. Sequenced material: blood, either unsorted or a sorted T cell fraction (not recorded which). This CDR3 reads CASSPLGTRTEAFF. DNA of the CDR3: TGTGCCAGCAGCCCACTCGGGACGCGGACTGAAGCTTTCTTT.